The present entry profiles one TCR beta chain with its context. The antigen it binds to is not known. One base away there is no much larger clone; base qualities are not given. The CDR3 regions of human TCRbeta chains were analyzed by immunosequencing. In the authors' own workflow: TCRs in the repertoires were matched against a reference library of SARS-CoV-2-specific TCRs that had been generated with the MIRA antigen-specificity platform. Breadth was defined as the fraction of unique TCRs that were SARS-CoV-2-associated. Depth was defined as the fraction of total T cells that were SARS-CoV-2-associated. Using the MIRA data, every spike-specific TCR was mapped to the spike region that the TCR reacted to and assigned to either a CD4 or a CD8 class. Log10-transformed breadth and depth values were compared by one-way ANOVA with Sidak's multiple comparisons tests. TCRdb mirrors the immuneACCESS table, restricted to in-frame sequences. Some clones are absent from its copies; in checked studies, under half trace to an unresolved V gene, and the reason for the others is unknown. V and J calls and clone size are those listed in that table; D and trimming were worked out from the DNA. Across this sample there are about 35,000 clones, with about nine tenths seen only once. The top ten hold approximately 10% of the sample.

The data were taken from a study of T cell responses to AZD1222 COVID-19 vaccine (dated by TCRdb to 2020 to 2022). For the study in its entirety: TCR sequencing covered fewer than 250 trial participants: roughly 200 given two doses of AZD1222 and 26 given two doses of MenACWY control vaccine. Enrollment into the trials was organized by age into subgroups of 18-55, 56-69 and 70-plus years, and those subgroups contained roughly 150, 30 and 60 TCR-sequenced participants, respectively. Overall results and qualifications from the work: Because no day 14 peak-response samples were available, the repertoires could be characterized only after the peak T cell response. Vaccine-associated CD4 TCRs spanned the whole spike protein, with dominant responses in regions 160-218 and 743-854. Only five or six AZD1222 recipients were SARS-CoV-2 seropositive at baseline, limiting conclusions about previously exposed vaccinees. A significant rise in spike-specific TCR breadth and depth was observed after two AZD1222 doses relative to day 0 and relative to MenACWY recipients. Nearly half of unique spike-specific TCRs reportedly recognized epitopes outside regions mutated in the B.1.351 and B.1.1.7 variants. Participants were mostly white British, with more females than males. The authors suggested clonal diversity may have been underestimated. In the small 56-69-year group, the increase in depth fell short of significance, most likely because of low power.

Taken with the paper, the label for time point translates to: about 28 days (+/-7) after the second vaccine dose. AZD1222 recipients whose second dose came at about 4 weeks and those whose second dose came at about 12 weeks were combined into one group, since spike-specific TCR depth and breadth did not differ between the two schedules. The vaccinee samples were drawn from two UK trials, COV001 and COV002, one of which was a single-blind randomized controlled phase 2/3 trial testing AZD1222 (ChAdOx1 nCoV-19) in healthy adults. For TCRbeta chain sequencing, PBMC samples were collected from trial participants at day 0 and at day 28 after the second dose. This TCR came from an adult who received the AZD1222 COVID-19 vaccine. Sample: peripheral blood, taken 28 days after the second AZD1222 dose.

The CDR3 in this case is CATGTSGDANTQYF. The nucleotide sequence is given as TGCGCCACCGGGACTAGCGGGGACGCAAATACGCAGTATTTT. The rearranged segments are TRBV5-1 and TRBJ2-3; TRBD2 aligns with 13 central bases. V is trimmed back by 9 bases and J by 7 bases, and the junction contains 8 bases that no gene match accounts for. From cysteine to phenylalanine, the CDR3 is 14 amino acids long. The retained sequence is limited to the CDR3, 42 bases, with the frame set at the first base. CDR1 and CDR2 were assigned from the germline V gene as SGHRS and YFSETQ.